This T cell receptor beta chain is drawn from a study of cytomegalovirus exposure and HLA in healthy donors. TCRdb's table, derived via immunoSEQ multiplex PCR, lists solely in-frame clones and lacks some. The sample shows tens of thousands of clones, over 85% of them seen only once. Study-wide results and limits: Within the 120 validation repertoires, first-cohort TCR clusters tended to co-occur, according to a later analysis. Overall, roughly 150 TCR beta chains were annotated as cytomegalovirus-associated.

As for this clone: Its antigen is unknown.

The TCR originated in a woman between 18 and 29 years old in good health and CMV-seropositive. Sequenced: PBMCs.

The CDR3 DNA reads as TGTGCCACCACAGGGGGCTACAATCAGCCCCAGCATTTT. It encodes CATTGGYNQPQHF. This chain connects TRBV19 to TRBJ1-5; 9 nucleotides agree with TRBD1. The V segment lost 10 bases and the J segment 3 bases; nucleotides outside the gene matches: 4. Germline V gene data show CDR1 as LNHDA and CDR2 as SQIVND (reference sequence). CDR3 length: 13 amino acids.